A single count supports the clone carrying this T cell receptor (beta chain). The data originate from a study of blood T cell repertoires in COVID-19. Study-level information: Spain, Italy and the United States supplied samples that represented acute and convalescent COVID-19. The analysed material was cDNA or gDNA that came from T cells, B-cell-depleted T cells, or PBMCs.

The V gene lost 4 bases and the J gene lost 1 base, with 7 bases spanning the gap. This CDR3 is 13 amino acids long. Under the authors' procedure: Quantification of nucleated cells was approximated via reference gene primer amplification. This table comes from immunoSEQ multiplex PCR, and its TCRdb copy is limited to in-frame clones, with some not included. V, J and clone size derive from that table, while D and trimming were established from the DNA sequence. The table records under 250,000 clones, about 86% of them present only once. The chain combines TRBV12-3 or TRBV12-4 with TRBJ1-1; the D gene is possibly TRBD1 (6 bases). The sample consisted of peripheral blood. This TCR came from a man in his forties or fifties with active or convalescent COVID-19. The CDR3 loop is CASSSTGNTEAFF. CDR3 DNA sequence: TGTGCCAGCAGTTCGACAGGGAACACTGAAGCTTTCTTT.